The clone carrying this TCR beta chain was picked up one time. Its antigen remains unknown. This sample is drawn from a study of T cells in tuberculosis. Whole-study findings and limits: Smaller distances to GMM-specific TCRs suggested their expansion in active tuberculosis.

CDR1 SQVTM and CDR2 ANQGSEA come from the germline V gene. V lost 7 bases, J lost 0 bases, and 4 bases lay in between. The CDR3 sequence is 11 residues long. Each clinical donor contributed on average around 110,000 T cells from unsorted cryopreserved PBMC. Measured with immunoSEQ multiplex PCR; TCRdb has only the in-frame clones, and not every one. The table records some 41,000 clones, around 92% of them present only once. The receptor was isolated from a donor under 30 with latent tuberculosis or without tuberculosis infection. Some clones in this sample may be carry-over from other donors' samples. V and J are TRBV29-1 and TRBJ2-1, with D uncertain. The sequenced sample consisted of PBMCs. The CDR3: CSAYSYNEQFF. CDR3 nucleotide sequence: TGCAGCGCCTACTCCTACAATGAGCAGTTCTTC.